Given below is one T cell receptor beta chain in context. The sample holds a few counts of this clone. It lacks a known antigen. No base quality values were provided; no much bigger clone lies one nucleotide off. TCRbeta CDR3 regions were amplified from genomic DNA by means of the immunoSEQ Assay, a bias-controlled multiplex PCR. Concerning the study's data processing: Within the assay, amplification of reference gene primers was used to estimate how many nucleated cells each sample contained. Sequence reads were collapsed and filtered to measure the absolute abundance of every unique TCRbeta CDR3 rearrangement. For each sample, productive Simpson clonality was calculated as the square root of Simpson's diversity index across productive rearrangements. This immuneACCESS table, as held by TCRdb, lists in-frame sequences with V and J called but not all clones. Of the missing ones, under half trace to an unresolved V gene in checked studies; the others have no known cause. V and J calls plus clone size are reproduced from that table; the DNA served to infer D and trimming. Within this sample are 110,000 to 150,000 clones, with about nine tenths of them counted one time only. The top ten constitute under 4.5% of the sample.

This specimen belongs to a study of blood T cell repertoires in COVID-19 (dated by TCRdb to between 2020 and 2021). About the full investigation: The collaborator samples originated in the United States, Italy and Spain and spanned the acute and convalescent phases of COVID-19. The material from the prospective study consisted of cDNA or gDNA derived from T cells, B-cell-depleted T cells, or PBMCs. Subjects who had been exposed to COVID-19, were actively infected with it, or had recovered from it provided the deeply sampled blood TCRbeta repertoires that made up the dataset. The repertoires were made available in a free public database intended to serve as a resource for research on the immune response to SARS-CoV-2. The samples were drawn from two sources: the first 160 participants of the ongoing ImmuneRACE study, and 950 to 1,500 subjects contributed by 6 global collaborators. A de-identified subject ID, COVID-19 status, age in years and sex were almost always included in the sample metadata. Where available, HLA class I and class II types were taken from metadata supplied by the sample provider and were not determined by assay-based typing.

Broader findings and caveats from the paper: How much clinical and demographic metadata was included differed by source and by participant, and the metadata was provided uncurated.

Participants in the prospective study were enrolled through a virtual design, were aged roughly 18 to 100 years, and lived in fewer than 30 United States geographic areas. To assign participants to cohorts, the prospective study relied on clinical history that participants themselves reported in a screening survey and a study questionnaire. For ImmuneRACE Cohort 3, a participant was defined as recovered based on two consecutive negative NP/OP PCR tests, clearance by a healthcare professional, or resolution of symptoms. Mobile phlebotomists in the prospective study collected whole blood, serum and a nasopharyngeal or oropharyngeal swab from every participant. Additional blood draws and questionnaires over an approximately two-month period could optionally be provided by prospective study participants. Blood samples from the prospective study were shipped frozen or at room temperature prior to DNA extraction.

The specimen sequenced was PBMCs or T cells enriched from blood (not recorded which). This TCR was sampled from a man aged 50-60 years who had recovered from COVID-19.

The nucleotides are TGTGCCAGCAGTTACTCAGACAGGGGCGGTTCACCCCTCCACTTT. The encoded protein is CASSYSDRGGSPLHF. The sequence is built from TRBV6-5 and TRBJ1-6; 8 junctional bases match TRBD1. From the cysteine up to the phenylalanine, the CDR3 has a length of 15 residues. Only the CDR3 portion is preserved as DNA: 45 bases, with reading frame beginning at the first base. The junction shows trimming of 0 bases on V and 9 bases on J, and the gene matches do not reach 4 bases of it. Via the germline V gene, CDR1 is MNHEY and CDR2 SVGAGI.